A single sample is the source of the 27 T cell receptor beta chains below, sequenced in a study of cytomegalovirus exposure and HLA in healthy donors. The PCR contained 60 Vbeta and 13 Jbeta primers. Profiling relied on immunoSEQ multiplex PCR, and the TCRdb table lists in-frame clones only, not all of them. The sample contains some 130,000 clones, approximately 80% of which appear only once. What was sequenced was PBMCs. All receptors derive from a woman in her thirties or forties in good health and CMV-seronegative.

The rearrangement joins TRBV18 to TRBJ1-1; possible D gene TRBD1, 6 bases. The CDR3 covers 14 residues. CDR1 KGHSH and CDR2 LQKENI come from the germline V gene. V lost 0 bases and J lost 5, with 10 bases in between. This CDR3 is CASSPPGARTEAFF. CDR3 in DNA: TGTGCCAGCTCACCACCGGGGGCGAGGACTGAAGCTTTCTTT.

The chain couples TRBV7-2 to TRBJ1-6; D perhaps matches TRBD1 (6 bases). CDR1 and CDR2 from the germline V gene are SGHTA and FQGNSA. This CDR3 contains 16 residues. V lost 0 bases and J 5 bases, leaving 11 bases between the germline ends. This CDR3 reads CASSLAGGTNNSPLHF. CDR3 nucleotides: TGTGCCAGCAGCTTAGCAGGGGGAACTAATAATTCACCCCTCCACTTT. Together with reference TRBV7-2 and TRBJ1-6, the CDR3 gives the full variable domain: GAGVSQSPSNKVTEKGKDVELRCDPISGHTALYWYRQSLGQGLEFLIYFQGNSAPDKSGLPSDRFSAERTGGSVSTLTIQRTQQEDSAVYLCASSLAGGTNNSPLHFGNGTRLTVT.

The chain uses TRBV18 and TRBJ1-2; D ambiguous. The V end lost 3 bases, the J end lost 2 bases, and 7 bases lay between the germline ends. This CDR3 region has 13 residues. Germline assignment: CDR1 KGHSH and CDR2 LQKENI. The CDR3 is CASSPYPNYGYTF. CDR3 nucleotide sequence: TGTGCCAGCTCACCCTACCCCAACTATGGCTACACCTTC.

The V call is TRBV29-1, the J call TRBJ2-6, with a possible D match to TRBD1 (6 bases). The CDR3 runs to 16 residues. The V gene's germline CDR1 is SQVTM and CDR2 ANQGSEA. V was pared by 7 bases and J by 3 bases, with 19 bases between. CDR3 loop: CSAGSQGSGGANVLTF. In DNA, the CDR3 is TGCAGCGCCGGATCACAGGGAAGTGGTGGGGCCAACGTCCTGACTTTC.

The chain couples TRBV29-1 to TRBJ2-7; D may be TRBD2 (6 bases). V lost 6 bases to trimming and J lost 5 bases, with 17 bases between them. The CDR3 is 13 amino acids. From germline, CDR1 is SQVTM and CDR2 ANQGSEA. In DNA form, the CDR3 reads TGCAGCGTAAGGAGGGATGGACAAAACGAGCAGTACTTC. Residues: CSVRRDGQNEQYF.

The rearrangement links TRBV14 to TRBJ2-3; the D gene is possibly TRBD2 (5 bases). The V end was cut by 1 base, the J end by 5 bases, with 16 bases between. Germline V CDR1 and CDR2: SGHDN, FVKESK. CDR3 length: 16 residues. Here the CDR3 DNA reads TGTGCCAGCAGCCAAGTTAAGCCCATGACTATAGATACGCAGTATTTT. Translated, it gives CASSQVKPMTIDTQYF. Based on the CDR3 plus reference TRBV14 and TRBJ2-3, the full variable domain is EAGVTQFPSHSVIEKGQTVTLRCDPISGHDNLYWYRRVMGKEIKFLLHFVKESKQDESGMPNNRFLAERTGGTYSTLKVQPAELEDSGVYFCASSQVKPMTIDTQYFGPGTRLTVL.

This rearrangement joins TRBV7-6 to TRBJ2-6; D might be TRBD1 (5 bases). The ends were cut back, 2 bases at V and 2 bases at J, with 13 bases in the middle. The CDR3 runs to 17 residues. Germline V CDR1 and CDR2: SGHVS, FNYEAQ. In nucleotides, the CDR3 is TGTGCCAGCAGCTTATTGGTGGCAGGGACTGGGGCCAACGTCCTGACTTTC. Amino acids: CASSLLVAGTGANVLTF.

This chain connects TRBV9 to TRBJ1-3; a weak D match, TRBD1 (6 bases). This CDR3 region has 16 residues. Germline values: CDR1 SGDLS, CDR2 YYNGEE. Trimming shortened V by 3 bases and J by 0 bases, and 13 bases separated the two germline ends. The CDR3 nucleotides read TGTGCCAGCAGCGGCGACAGGCCCCACTCTGGAAACACCATATATTTT. Protein product: CASSGDRPHSGNTIYF.

The J gene is TRBJ2-1, the V gene TRBV9; no clear D. The CDR3 consists of 14 residues. The germline gives CDR1 SGDLS, CDR2 YYNGEE. V was trimmed by 0 bases and J by 5 bases, leaving 9 bases between them. The CDR3 region has the DNA TGTGCCAGCAGCGTAGGCGTGAATGACAATGAGCAGTTCTTC. Its protein is CASSVGVNDNEQFF.

The chain links TRBV27 to TRBJ1-2; 7 nucleotides match TRBD1. Trimming at V came to 0 bases and at J to 4 bases, leaving 2 bases not matched to a gene. In germline, CDR1 is MNHEY, CDR2 SMNVEV (reference sequence). The CDR3 runs 14 residues. This CDR3 reads CASSLSTGTYGYTF. CDR3 nucleotides: TGTGCCAGCAGTTTATCGACAGGGACCTATGGCTACACCTTC.

The chain couples TRBV4-2 to TRBJ1-2; weak D call: TRBD1 (5 bases). This CDR3 spans 16 amino acids. CDR1 is LGHNA and CDR2 is YNFKEQ in the germline V gene. V dropped 0 bases and J dropped 4 bases, with 15 bases sitting between them. The CDR3 spells CASSQEGEVRRYGYTF. DNA for the CDR3: TGTGCCAGCAGCCAAGAAGGGGAGGTCAGACGCTATGGCTACACCTTC.

J is TRBJ1-2 and V is TRBV30; D is ambiguous. This CDR3 comprises 11 residues. The V end was cut by 6 bases, the J end by 0 bases, with 5 bases between. The V gene's germline CDR1 is GTSNPN and CDR2 SVGIG (reference sequence). The CDR3 DNA reads as TGTGCCTGTCGAGCTAACTATGGCTACACCTTC. It encodes CACRANYGYTF.

The V gene is TRBV7-2, the J gene TRBJ1-5; the match to TRBD1 covers 9 bases. The germline V gene encodes CDR1 SGHTA and CDR2 FQGNSA. V lost 0 bases, J lost 7 bases, and 7 bases stayed unmatched. This CDR3 is built from 16 residues. In DNA, the CDR3 is TGTGCCAGCAGCTTAGCGCAGGGACAGGGCAGACAGCCCCAGCATTTT. The encoded protein is CASSLAQGQGRQPQHF.

This clone was recorded a few times. The rearrangement uses TRBV18 and TRBJ1-1; 7 positions match TRBD1. The CDR3 runs to 14 residues. The germline gives CDR1 KGHSH, CDR2 LQKENI. Trimming cost V 6 bases and J 3 bases; bases outside gene matches: 7. The CDR3 sequence: CASSRQGSDTEAFF. The CDR3 DNA reads as TGTGCCAGCTCTCGACAGGGTTCTGACACTGAAGCTTTCTTT.

The chain carries TRBV7-9 and TRBJ2-3; 16 nucleotides align to TRBD2. CDR1 and CDR2 (germline): SEHNR, FQNEAQ (reference sequence). The CDR3 contains 18 residues. V shed 4 bases, J shed 1 base, and the junction held 5 bases outside the gene matches. CDR3 sequence: CASSSGTSGGAGTDTQYF. In nucleotides, the CDR3 is TGTGCCAGCAGCTCCGGGACTAGCGGGGGGGCCGGCACAGATACGCAGTATTTT.

The chain is built from TRBV7-3 and TRBJ1-1, with a tentative D call TRBD1 (5 bases). CDR3 length: 15 residues. V lost 2 bases, J lost 1 base, and 11 bases lay in between. CDR1 SGHTA and CDR2 FQGTGA come from the germline V gene. The CDR3 loop is CASSLDRATNTEAFF. The CDR3 bases are TGTGCCAGCAGCTTAGACAGAGCTACGAACACTGAAGCTTTCTTT.

The chain is built from TRBV4-1 and TRBJ2-3, with TRBD2 matching 14 bases. Germline CDR1 and CDR2: MGHRA and YSYEKL. The V and J ends lost 4 bases and 3 bases, in that order; junction bases with no gene match: 9. The CDR3 contains 18 residues. CDR3 coding DNA: TGCGCCAGCAGCCTTCGAACCGGGACTAGCGGGGGAACAGATACGCAGTATTTT. Protein: CASSLRTGTSGGTDTQYF.

This rearrangement joins TRBV10-1 to TRBJ2-5, with 14 bases matching TRBD2. The V segment lost 5 bases and the J segment 4 bases; nucleotides outside the gene matches: 6. The CDR3 contains 16 residues. Germline V gene lookup returns CDR1 WNHNN and CDR2 SYGVQD (reference sequence). The CDR3 coding sequence is TGCGCCAGCAGTAGCGGGACTAGCGGGGGAGGAGAGACCCAGTACTTC. Protein sequence: CASSSGTSGGGETQYF.

The genes are TRBV4-1 and TRBJ1-5; D is unclear. Germline V gene data show CDR1 as MGHRA and CDR2 as YSYEKL. V lost 4 bases to trimming and J lost 4 bases, with 20 bases between them. The CDR3 is 17 amino acids. The CDR3 loop is CASSPSLGVAENQPQHF. In DNA form, the CDR3 reads TGCGCCAGCAGCCCCTCTCTGGGAGTAGCTGAGAATCAGCCCCAGCATTTT.

This chain connects TRBV5-1 to TRBJ1-1, with D unclear. The germline V gene encodes CDR1 SGHRS and CDR2 YFSETQ. The CDR3 has 15 amino acids. V lost 0 bases, J lost 4 bases, and 13 bases lay in between. The CDR3 sequence is CASSLAWSMSTEAFF. The CDR3 DNA reads as TGCGCCAGCAGCTTGGCCTGGAGTATGAGCACTGAAGCTTTCTTT. Looking up the rest from reference TRBV5-1 and TRBJ1-1 gives the full variable domain: KAGVTQTPRYLIKTRGQQVTLSCSPISGHRSVSWYQQTPGQGLQFLFEYFSETQRNKGNFPGRFSGRQFSNSRSEMNVSTLELGDSALYLCASSLAWSMSTEAFFGQGTRLTVV.

The rearrangement joins TRBV6-5 to TRBJ2-7; TRBD1 might be the D (5 bases). The V gene lost 5 bases and the J gene lost 3 bases, with 11 bases spanning the gap. The CDR3 is made up of 13 amino acids. CDR1 is MNHEY, CDR2 SVGAGI, per germline. CDR3: CASSGHSGYEQYF. The CDR3 DNA sequence: TGTGCCAGCAGTGGACATAGTGGCTACGAGCAGTACTTC.

This sequence joins TRBV6-5 and TRBJ2-5; 8 positions agree with TRBD2. The ends lost 7 bases at V and 5 bases at J; junction bases unmatched: 12. Germline loops: CDR1 MNHEY, CDR2 SVGAGI. This CDR3 comprises 15 residues. The CDR3 nucleotides are TGTGCCAGCACCCAAACCGCGGGGGGCGGCGAGACCCAGTACTTC. This sequence encodes CASTQTAGGGETQYF.

The rearrangement uses TRBV11-3 and TRBJ2-7; 7 nucleotides agree with TRBD1. The CDR3 is 14 amino acids. Germline CDR1 and CDR2: SGHNT and YENEEA. Trimming took 5 bases from V and 2 from J; bases not matched to a gene: 6. CDR3 region: CASSPRQGPYEQYF. In DNA form, the CDR3 reads TGTGCCAGCAGCCCCCGACAGGGACCCTACGAGCAGTACTTC.

This clone was detected only a few times. The V gene is TRBV25-1, the J gene TRBJ1-1; perhaps TRBD1 as D (6 bases). This CDR3 has 13 residues. Trimming took off 4 bases at V and 0 bases at J, with 6 bases between the two ends. CDR1 and CDR2 (germline): MGHDK, SYGVNS. CDR3 bases: TGTGCCAGCAGTGGGACAGTGAACACTGAAGCTTTCTTT. It specifies CASSGTVNTEAFF.

The chain employs TRBV7-9 and TRBJ2-1; D may be TRBD2 (5 bases). Germline values: CDR1 SEHNR, CDR2 FQNEAQ (reference sequence). Deletions cut 2 bases from V and 0 bases from J, with 14 bases between. The CDR3 is 17 residues long. The CDR3 here is CASSLRVAPSSYNEQFF. The DNA of the CDR3 is TGTGCCAGCAGCTTAAGGGTAGCGCCAAGCTCCTACAATGAGCAGTTCTTC.

This sequence joins TRBV5-1 and TRBJ1-2; 10 bases align to TRBD1. The germline V gene encodes CDR1 SGHRS and CDR2 YFSETQ. The CDR3 is 15 amino acids. With V trimmed by 4 bases and J by 4 bases, 7 bases remained unmatched. The CDR3 here is CASSNWDRGSYGYTF. DNA for the CDR3: TGCGCCAGCAGCAACTGGGACAGGGGTAGCTATGGCTACACCTTC.

The chain employs TRBV2 and TRBJ2-6; weak D call: TRBD1 (7 bases). V lost 6 bases, J lost 1 base, and 16 bases lay in between. The CDR3 is 17 residues long. Germline lookup yields CDR1 SNHLY and CDR2 FYNNEI. CDR3 region: CASSAGSGGSGANVLTF. The CDR3 DNA reads TGTGCCAGCAGCGCCGGCTCAGGGGGGTCTGGGGCCAACGTCCTGACTTTC.